One sample yielded the 6 T cell receptor beta chains listed below, sequenced in a study of blood T cell repertoires in COVID-19. Profiling relied on immunoSEQ multiplex PCR, and the TCRdb table lists in-frame clones only, not all of them. The profile shows 100,000 to 150,000 clones, about four fifths of them singletons. Sequencing input: peripheral blood. The source of these receptors is a man between 60 and 75 years old with acute or convalescent COVID-19.

The gene calls are TRBV3-1 (or the pseudogene TRBV3-2) and TRBJ1-1, with D perhaps TRBD1 (5 bases). CDR1 and CDR2 (germline): LGHDT, YNNKEL (reference sequence). Trimming pared 0 bases from V and 5 bases from J, leaving 16 bases between. The CDR3 has 16 residues. CDR3 amino acids: CASSQDSYGRQTEAFF. In DNA, the CDR3 is TGTGCCAGCAGCCAAGATTCATATGGGCGACAGACTGAAGCTTTCTTT.

The CDR3 DNA sequence: TGCGCCAGCAGCTTGGACTACACCGGGGAGCTGTTTTTT. It is translated as CASSLDYTGELFF. The V gene is TRBV5-1, the J gene TRBJ2-2, with unresolved D. V was shortened by 0 bases and J by 3 bases, with 3 bases between the two germline ends. The CDR3 runs 13 residues. CDR1 SGHRS and CDR2 YFSETQ come from the germline V gene.

The DNA of the CDR3 is TGTGCCAGCAGCTTAGAGGCAGGGCCGACCTACGAGCAGTACTTC. It encodes CASSLEAGPTYEQYF. The chain joins TRBV7-9 to TRBJ2-7; possible D gene TRBD1, 5 bases. Trimming removed 1 base from V and 2 bases from J, with 12 bases in between. This CDR3 is 15 amino acids long. In germline, CDR1 is SEHNR, CDR2 FQNEAQ (reference sequence). The full variable domain, with the rest looked up from reference TRBV7-9 and TRBJ2-7, is DTGVSQNPRHKITKRGQNVTFRCDPISEHNRLYWYRQTLGQGPEFLTYFQNEAQLEKSRLLSDRFSAERPKGSFSTLEIQRTEQGDSAMYLCASSLEAGPTYEQYFGPGTRLTVT.

This sequence joins TRBV6-5 and TRBJ1-1; TRBD1 is a possible D gene (5 bases). Germline loops: CDR1 MNHEY, CDR2 SVGAGI. The CDR3 extends over 13 amino acids. V was pared by 5 bases and J by 3 bases, with 10 bases between. As DNA, the CDR3 is TGTGCCAGCAGTACCAGGGAGGACACTGAAGCTTTCTTT. Residues: CASSTREDTEAFF.

The chain joins TRBV27 to TRBJ1-5; no clear D gene. This CDR3 spans 13 amino acids. CDR1 and CDR2 from the germline V gene are MNHEY and SMNVEV (reference sequence). V dropped 3 bases and J dropped 2 bases, with 5 bases sitting between them. This CDR3 is CASSFSGNQPQHF. The CDR3 nucleotides are TGTGCCAGCAGTTTTTCGGGCAATCAGCCCCAGCATTTT.

This clone came up a few times. This sequence joins TRBV7-2 and TRBJ2-2, with 10 bases identical to TRBD2. The CDR3 is made up of 16 amino acids. V was clipped by 3 bases and J by 8 bases; unmatched bases: 9. Germline V lookup: CDR1 SGHTA, CDR2 FQGNSA. CDR3 nucleotide sequence: TGTGCCAGCAGCTTGGACATAGCGGGAGGCGTGGGGGAGCTGTTTTTT. Its protein product is CASSLDIAGGVGELFF.